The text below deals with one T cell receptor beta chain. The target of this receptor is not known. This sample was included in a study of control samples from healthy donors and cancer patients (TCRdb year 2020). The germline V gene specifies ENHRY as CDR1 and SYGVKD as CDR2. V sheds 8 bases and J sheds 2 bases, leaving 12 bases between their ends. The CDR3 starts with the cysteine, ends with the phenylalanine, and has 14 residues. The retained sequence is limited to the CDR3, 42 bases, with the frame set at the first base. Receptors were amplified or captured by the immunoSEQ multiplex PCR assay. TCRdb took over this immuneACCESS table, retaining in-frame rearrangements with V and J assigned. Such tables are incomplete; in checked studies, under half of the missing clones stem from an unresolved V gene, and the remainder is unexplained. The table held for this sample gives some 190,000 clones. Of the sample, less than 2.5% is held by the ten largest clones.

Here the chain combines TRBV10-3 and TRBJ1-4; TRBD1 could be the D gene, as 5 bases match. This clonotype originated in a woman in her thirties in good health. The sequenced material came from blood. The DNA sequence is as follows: TGTGCCATCTCCGGGGCTGGCACTAATGAAAAACTGTTTTTT. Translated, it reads CAISGAGTNEKLFF.